The entry below gives a single T cell receptor (beta chain) sequence along with its context. The data stem from a study of CD8 T cells in Susac syndrome. With random hexamers, reverse transcription was performed on roughly 0.45 to 1 ug of RNA. TCRdb reprocessed the immunoSEQ multiplex PCR reads via MiXCR and lists one record per CDR3 protein. Among roughly 200,000 distinct CDR3 sequences listed, about 95% were seen once. CDR3 length: 15 amino acids. The V and J ends lost 4 bases and 12 bases, in that order; junction bases with no gene match: 12. The germline gives CDR1 SGDLS, CDR2 YYNGEE. The clonotype comes from a human donor with multiple sclerosis. The J gene is TRBJ2-1, the V gene TRBV9, with 11 bases aligning to TRBD1. Sequenced sample: CD4+ T cells from PBMCs. CDR3: CASSTPGQGGQGQFF. CDR3 nucleotide sequence: TGTGCCAGCAGCACACCGGGACAGGGGGGTCAGGGGCAGTTCTTC.